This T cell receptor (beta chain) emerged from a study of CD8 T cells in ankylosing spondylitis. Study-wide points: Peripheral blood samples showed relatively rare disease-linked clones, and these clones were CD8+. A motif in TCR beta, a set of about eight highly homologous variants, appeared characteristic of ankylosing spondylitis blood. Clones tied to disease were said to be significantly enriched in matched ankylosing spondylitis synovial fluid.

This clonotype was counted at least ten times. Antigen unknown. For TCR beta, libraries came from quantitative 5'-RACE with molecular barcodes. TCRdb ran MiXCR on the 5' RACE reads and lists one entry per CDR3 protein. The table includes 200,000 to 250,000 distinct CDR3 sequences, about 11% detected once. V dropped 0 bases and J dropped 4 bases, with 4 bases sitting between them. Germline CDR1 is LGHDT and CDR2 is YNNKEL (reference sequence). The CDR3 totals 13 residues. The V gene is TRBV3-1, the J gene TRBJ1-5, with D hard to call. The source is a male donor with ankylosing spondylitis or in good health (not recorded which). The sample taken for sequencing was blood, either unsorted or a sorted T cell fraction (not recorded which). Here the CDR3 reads CASSQDPNQPQHF. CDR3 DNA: TGTGCCAGCAGCCAAGATCCAAATCAGCCCCAGCATTTT.